What follows are 21 T cell receptor beta chains derived from one specimen sequenced in a study of molecular identifiers for immune sequencing clone quantification. Using its own MiXCR run on the PCR reads, TCRdb lists one record per CDR3 protein. Counted here are 90,000 to 120,000 distinct CDR3 sequences, roughly 34% occurring once; the ten biggest clones make up under 5.5%. Specimen: naive CD8+ T cells from blood, with Jurkat cell RNA spiked in. Subset of the sample: FACS-sorted CD8+CD4-CCR7+CD45RA+ naive T cells. The receptors were sampled from a human donor in good health. Some libraries in this study had Jurkat cell RNA spiked in.

This chain uses TRBV27 with TRBJ2-3; 12 nucleotides line up with TRBD2. This CDR3 is built from 18 residues. Trimming cost V 3 bases and J 4 bases; bases outside gene matches: 11. In germline, CDR1 is MNHEY, CDR2 SMNVEV (reference sequence). For the CDR3, the DNA is TGTGCCAGCAGTTTCCTCCTAGCGGGAGGGCCAGGGGCAGATACGCAGTATTTT. As protein: CASSFLLAGGPGADTQYF.

Points on this clonotype: This may be a read error: a much more frequent sequence differs by one nucleotide. The chain recombines TRBV7-9 with TRBJ1-4; D perhaps matches TRBD1 (6 bases). This CDR3 is 15 amino acids long. Trimming pared 10 bases from V and 3 bases from J, leaving 18 bases between. The germline gives CDR1 SEHNR, CDR2 FQNEAQ (reference sequence). The CDR3, as DNA: TGTGCCAACAGGCGGCTCGGGACACCTAATGAAAAACTGTTTTTT. It specifies CANRRLGTPNEKLFF.

This clonotype was seen repeatedly, ten times or more. The gene calls are TRBV20-1 and TRBJ2-3; tentatively, D is TRBD2 (7 bases). The CDR3 has 17 amino acids. Germline CDR1 reads DFQATT; CDR2 reads SNEGSKA (reference sequence). The CDR3 region is CSWNKVVRGGPADTQYF. Here the CDR3 DNA reads TGCAGCTGGAATAAGGTGGTCAGGGGAGGGCCCGCAGATACGCAGTATTTT.

This clonotype came up a few times. The J gene is TRBJ2-1, the V gene TRBV15; D perhaps matches TRBD1 (6 bases). The CDR3 totals 15 residues. With 8 bases removed from V and 7 bases from J, the gap between germline ends came to 21 bases. Germline loops: CDR1 LNHNV, CDR2 YYDKDF (reference sequence). The CDR3 loop is CATFARIEGGNEQFF. The CDR3, as DNA: TGTGCCACCTTCGCTAGAATTGAAGGGGGAAATGAGCAGTTCTTC.

The chain joins TRBV5-5 to TRBJ2-7, with TRBD1 identical over 7 bases. Germline CDR1 and CDR2: SGHKS and YYEKEE (reference sequence). CDR3 length: 13 residues. V trimming: 4 bases; J trimming: 5 bases; junction bases outside the gene matches: 6. The DNA for the CDR3 is TGTGCCAGCAGCGTACCAACAGGGGACGAGCAGTACTTC. It encodes CASSVPTGDEQYF.

The CDR3 DNA reads as TGTGCCAGCGACGACAGGGAATCTCAGCCCCAGCATTTT. It is translated as CASDDRESQPQHF. V usage is TRBV6-2 or TRBV6-3 and J usage is TRBJ1-5; 7 bases are shared with TRBD1. Germline V CDR1 and CDR2: MNHEY, SVGEGT. Unmatched junction bases numbered 7, after V lost 8 bases and J lost 6 bases. The CDR3 consists of 13 residues.

The CDR3 protein is CASSQDPSGSGELFF. The CDR3 DNA is TGCGCCAGCAGCCAAGACCCCTCGGGGTCCGGGGAGCTGTTTTTT. The chain carries TRBV4-1 and TRBJ2-2, with a weak D call TRBD2 (5 bases). The CDR3 sequence is 15 residues long. Trimming took 0 bases from V and 6 from J, leaving 11 bases between them. In germline, CDR1 is MGHRA, CDR2 YSYEKL.

As to this clonotype: A much larger clone is a single base away; this may be a read error. J is TRBJ1-2 and V is TRBV7-9; D not resolved. Germline V gene sequence: CDR1 SEHNR, CDR2 FQNEAQ (reference sequence). The CDR3 has 12 residues. V was trimmed by 8 bases and J by 3 bases, leaving 10 bases between them. CDR3 in amino acids: CASLAGHYGYTF. The CDR3 nucleotides are TGTGCCAGCCTCGCAGGTCACTATGGCTACACCTTC.

On this clonotype itself: Mismatch with germline at one junction end may stem from a read error. The rearrangement uses TRBV5-1 and TRBJ2-3; D possibly matches TRBD1 or TRBD2 (5 bases each). CDR1 and CDR2 (germline): SGHRS, YFSETQ. This CDR3 spans 17 amino acids. CDR3 coding DNA: TGCGCCAGCAGCTTCGGGGAAGCCATAACAGGAGGAGATAGGCAGTATTTT. It translates to CASSFGEAITGGDRQYF.

This clonotype was recorded a few times. The gene calls are TRBV19 and TRBJ1-5; maybe TRBD1 (5 bases). There are 13 residues in the CDR3. V was shortened by 6 bases and J by 3 bases, with 9 bases between the two germline ends. CDR1 and CDR2 (germline): LNHDA, SQIVND (reference sequence). The CDR3 region is CASREGLNQPQHF. For the CDR3, the DNA is TGTGCCAGTAGAGAGGGACTCAATCAGCCCCAGCATTTT.

There are a few counts of this clonotype. The CDR3 coding sequence is TGTGCCAGCACCCCCGACAGCTCCTCCATTACCTACGAGCAGTACTTC. As protein: CASTPDSSSITYEQYF. V and J are TRBV28 and TRBJ2-7; TRBD1 might be the D (5 bases). Germline CDR1 MDHEN, CDR2 SYDVKM. CDR3 size: 16 residues. The V and J ends lost 7 bases and 2 bases respectively, with 21 bases between them.

This clonotype was seen a handful of times. V gene TRBV24-1 combines with J gene TRBJ1-5; D call uncertain. The CDR3 consists of 14 residues. The germline gives CDR1 KGHDR, CDR2 SFDVKD. The V end lost 4 bases, the J end lost 0 bases, and 6 bases lay between the germline ends. The CDR3 sequence is CATSDRNSNQPQHF. The CDR3 coding sequence is TGTGCCACCAGTGACAGAAATAGCAATCAGCCCCAGCATTTT.

This clonotype was detected only a few times. The chain couples TRBV7-9 to TRBJ2-7; 8 nucleotides align to TRBD1. The V segment lost 4 bases and the J segment 0 bases; nucleotides outside the gene matches: 11. The CDR3 covers 17 residues. Germline values: CDR1 SEHNR, CDR2 FQNEAQ (reference sequence). The chain's CDR3 is CASSSGVRTGPSYEQYF. As DNA, the CDR3 is TGTGCCAGCAGCTCGGGAGTGAGGACAGGGCCCTCCTACGAGCAGTACTTC.

This clonotype was counted ten times or more. The V call is TRBV27, the J call TRBJ2-1; 12 bases are shared with TRBD2. CDR3 length equals 15 residues. Unmatched junction bases numbered 4, after V lost 4 bases and J lost 6 bases. CDR1 and CDR2 from the germline V gene are MNHEY and SMNVEV (reference sequence). CDR3 protein: CASSSGLAGPNEQFF. The CDR3 DNA reads as TGTGCCAGCAGTTCGGGACTAGCGGGCCCCAATGAGCAGTTCTTC.

Worth noting for this clonotype: This sequence may be a read error, since a much larger clone differs from it by one base. The V call is TRBV13, the J call TRBJ2-1; TRBD2 agrees at 10 bases. This CDR3 has 15 amino acids. Germline loops: CDR1 PRHDT, CDR2 FYEKMQ (reference sequence). CDR3 sequence (DNA): TGTGCCTGCAGCACCGGACTAGCGGAGTACAATGAGCAGTTCTTC. It encodes CACSTGLAEYNEQFF.

V is TRBV27 and J is TRBJ1-5; D not resolved. V lost 3 bases to trimming and J lost 5 bases, with 11 bases between them. The CDR3 is 14 amino acids. CDR1 and CDR2 (germline): MNHEY, SMNVEV (reference sequence). Here the CDR3 reads CASSFLGIDQPQHF. Here the CDR3 DNA reads TGTGCCAGCAGTTTTCTAGGGATTGATCAGCCCCAGCATTTT.

In its sample, this clonotype was seen a few times. The V gene is TRBV5-8, the J gene TRBJ2-1; D is uncertain. The germline V gene encodes CDR1 SGHTS and CDR2 YDEGEE. This CDR3 comprises 14 residues. The ends were cut back, 0 bases at V and 8 bases at J, with 12 bases in the middle. The CDR3 reads CASSLGLGGDEQFF. The CDR3 DNA reads TGTGCCAGCAGCTTGGGGTTGGGCGGCGATGAGCAGTTCTTC.

This clonotype was observed a single time. A much larger clone differs by one base, so this may be a read error. This chain connects TRBV11-2 to TRBJ2-2, with 10 bases fitting TRBD2. Germline CDR1 SGHAT, CDR2 FQNNGV. The CDR3 loop spans 16 amino acids. V shed 1 base and J 6 bases; nucleotides not matched to a gene: 5. CDR3 protein: CASSLGLAGVSGELFF. The CDR3 bases are TGTGCCAGCAGCTTAGGGCTAGCGGGAGTATCCGGGGAGCTGTTTTTT.

In regard to this clonotype: One junction end does not reproduce the germline sequence, and a read error may be involved. This chain joins TRBV2 and TRBJ2-7; 10 nucleotides align to TRBD2. Germline loops: CDR1 SNHLY, CDR2 FYNNEI. The CDR3 runs 13 residues. The CDR3 DNA follows: TGTGCCAGCAGTGAAGGGCTAGCGGGAGACCGCCTCTTC. It encodes CASSEGLAGDRLF.

Note on this clonotype: This clone may be a read error of a much larger clone one base away. In this CDR3 the conserved last residue, phenylalanine or tryptophan, is missing, so a read error is likely. This chain joins TRBV7-2 and TRBJ2-7; D might be TRBD1 (5 bases). Trimming removed 5 bases from V and 1 base from J, with 15 bases in between. This CDR3 has 15 amino acids. CDR1 SGHTA and CDR2 FQGNSA come from the germline V gene. The CDR3 protein is CASSTTVAPSYEQYI. CDR3 nucleotides: TGTGCCAGCAGCACGACAGTAGCTCCGTCCTACGAGCAGTACATC.

Details on this clonotype: The conserved closing phenylalanine or tryptophan is absent in this CDR3, likely reflecting a read error. The chain recombines TRBV6-1 with TRBJ2-7; perhaps D is TRBD1 or TRBD2 (5 bases each). V shed 3 bases and J shed 1 base, with 19 bases lying between them. Per the germline V gene, CDR1 is MNHNS and CDR2 is SASEGT. This CDR3 is built from 17 residues. The CDR3 bases are TGTGCCAGCAGTGACAGTCGGGGCAGACATTGGTCCTACGAGCAGTACCTC. Translating gives CASSDSRGRHWSYEQYL.